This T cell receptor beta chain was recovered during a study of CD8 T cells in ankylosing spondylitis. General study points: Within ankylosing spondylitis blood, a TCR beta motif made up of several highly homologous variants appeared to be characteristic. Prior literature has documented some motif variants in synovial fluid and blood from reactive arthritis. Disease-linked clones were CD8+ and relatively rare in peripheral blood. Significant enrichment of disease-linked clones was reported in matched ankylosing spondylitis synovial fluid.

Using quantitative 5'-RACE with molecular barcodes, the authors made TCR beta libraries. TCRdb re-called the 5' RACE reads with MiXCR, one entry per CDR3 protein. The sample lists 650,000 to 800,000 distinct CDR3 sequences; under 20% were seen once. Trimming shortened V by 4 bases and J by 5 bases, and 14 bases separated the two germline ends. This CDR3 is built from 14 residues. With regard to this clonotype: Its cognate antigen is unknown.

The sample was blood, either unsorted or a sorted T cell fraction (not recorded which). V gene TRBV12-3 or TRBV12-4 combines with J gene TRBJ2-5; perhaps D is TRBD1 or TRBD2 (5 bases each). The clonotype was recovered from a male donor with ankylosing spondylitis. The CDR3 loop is CASSSLGWGETQYF. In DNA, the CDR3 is TGTGCCAGCAGTTCCCTGGGCTGGGGGGAGACCCAGTACTTC.